This T cell receptor beta chain was retrieved from a study of cytomegalovirus exposure and HLA in healthy donors (dated by TCRdb to the late 2010s). A note on the overall study: An earlier analysis of approximately 640 of the donors reported about 250 Gb of sequence data and more than 90 million unique TCR beta sequences from roughly 180 million T cells. The later analysis used no new phenotypic data to find candidate immune exposures, relying instead on TCR beta sequences and their occurrence across donors. Using immunosequencing, the study profiled T cell repertoires from about 610 subjects and related those repertoires to cytomegalovirus serostatus. High-throughput TCR immunosequencing, statistical association of individual TCRs with disease status, and machine learning were combined to predict cytomegalovirus infection status. A separate validation cohort of roughly 130 different subjects was used in addition to the approximately 700-subject first cohort. Approximately 300 gigabases of sequencing data and some 85 million unique TCR sequences were included in an early release covering several hundred HLA-typed donors. The aim of the study was to test whether cataloging public T cell receptors could identify signatures of past pathogen exposure. All discovery cohort repertoires had been generated on a single sequencing platform. Of the approximately 370 genotyped donors, less than 85% were placed in the genetic ancestry cluster associated with self-reported Caucasian donors. To decide whether each TCR beta V gene segment behaved as functional or pseudogenic, an earlier analysis of some 600 of the donors relied on high-throughput TCR beta sequencing. The number of typed donors differed by locus: 629-630 for A, B, C, DRB1 and DQB1; 522 for DQA1; roughly 600 for DPA1; and 400 to 480 for DPB1. Among approximately 370 genotyped donors of the cohort, an average of around 250,000 unique TCR beta nucleotide sequences was sequenced per donor, of which approximately 19% were non-productive. In a later genetic analysis, genome-wide SNP genotypes for about three fifths of the roughly 670 donors were used, and that subset was treated as a discovery cohort. A later analysis re-examined previously published TCR beta repertoires from 500 to 700 donors and added high-resolution HLA genotyping to investigate patterns of TCR occurrence. Both class I and class II loci were covered by HLA typing, at four-digit resolution. Roughly 5 DR-DQ haplotypes were handled as single units for association and clustering, since linkage in the cohort was strong. Donor age, sex, ethnicity and CMV serostatus were compiled together with the repertoire data. Results and caveats for the whole study, not just this receptor: Because counts were too low, 15 or so rarely observed V segments, including chromosome 9 orphons, were excluded from the earlier analysis of about 500 of the donors. Correlated functional status among segregating V segments might be attributable to linkage disequilibrium, but an unknown experimental factor could not be ruled out. Three of the identified cytomegalovirus-associated TCR beta chains were confirmed in vitro to be specific for cytomegalovirus antigens. This cohort had only TCR beta chains sequenced, and the lack of alpha or paired-chain data limited which features could be detected. In both the original and validation cohorts, the classifier was reported to diagnose cytomegalovirus status with high specificity and sensitivity. Compared with the roughly 670-donor mean, donors in an Asian-associated ancestry cluster had fewer N-insertions in productive TCRs, according to a later genetic analysis. Some IMGT-functional V segments, including TRBV6-2 and TRBV6-3, could not be told apart with the 87-base-pair reads, so those segments were excluded. Compared with equally common non-associated chains, HLA-associated TCR beta chains in a later analysis were more clonally expanded and had lower generation probabilities. An association between a missense DCLRE1C variant and V-gene and J-gene trimming of TCR beta chains was found in a later genetic analysis and replicated in an independent cohort. A group of highly shared sequence variants was considered likely to be a technical artifact of the sequencing pipeline. HLA typing was unavailable for some donors at each locus, so association tests used only the typed subset. Immune exposure information for the cohort was limited to CMV serostatus. An earlier analysis of roughly 570 of the donors showed that most TCR beta V segments appeared in productive rearrangements either about 87% or about 30% of the time, which broadly matched IMGT annotations. In a later analysis, the rate of TCR association differed among HLA loci, with DRB1 alleles having the most associated TCRs and HLA-C alleles having the fewest. Presence/absence analyses assumed roughly uniform sequencing depth across donors, an assumption that may not hold. In the study, 150 to 200 TCR beta chains were listed as associated with cytomegalovirus. Across donors, most TCR sequences were observed very rarely, whereas some public TCRs were present in many individuals. In a later analysis, most CMV-associated TCR beta chains were found to appear HLA-restricted, with HLA associations seemingly driven largely by CMV exposure. Strong co-occurrence of HLA alleles, especially DR and DQ, made assigning TCR associations to individual alleles difficult. At a false discovery rate of 0.05, a later analysis linked some 18,000 TCR beta sequences to specific HLA alleles. It was suggested by the authors that the approach could potentially be generalized to other disease states and immunological phenotypes. A further reported finding was that TCR beta sequences accurately predicted the HLA-A and HLA-B alleles for most subjects in the first cohort. A later analysis reported that several top co-occurrence clusters appeared linked to parvovirus B19, influenza, CMV and Epstein-Barr virus.

In total, fewer than 750 healthy bone marrow donors made up the cohort. Cohort members were all nominally healthy when sampled, although unrecorded immune exposures were likely present. The donor was CMV seronegative and was included in the group of a few hundred seronegative cohort members. A peripheral blood sample was provided by each donor, and peripheral blood mononuclear cells were used for TCR beta sequencing. Genomic DNA extraction from the blood cell samples was performed with the Qiagen DNeasy Blood Extraction Kit. According to the germline V gene, CDR1 reads SGHRS and CDR2 reads YFSETQ. Cut back by 2 bases and 5 bases, the V and J ends lie 21 bases apart. From the cysteine up to the phenylalanine, the CDR3 has a length of 17 residues. The DNA shown is the 51-base CDR3, in frame from base 1. Details on this clone: It lacks a known antigen. A read error is possible here, since a much larger clone lies one base away.

The library came from the immunoSEQ multiplex PCR assay. For the multiplex PCR, a mixture combining 60 forward primers for TCR Vbeta segments and 13 reverse primers for TCR Jbeta segments was used. The CDR3 region of rearranged TCR beta genes was amplified from genomic DNA by a multiplex PCR assay. On the Illumina HiSeq System, the amplified TCR beta libraries were sequenced as 87-base-pair reads. Per the authors' processing: In a later analysis, some 80 million unique TCR beta chains were counted across the 500 to 850 repertoires, and approximately 9.9 million of these chains were shared by at least two donors. Raw reads were error-corrected and collapsed into unique sequences with a nearest-neighbor algorithm that merged closely related sequences to remove PCR and sequencing errors. Alignment of CDR3 sequences to IMGT reference sequences was used to assign V, D and J gene segments. Each retained sequence needed at least a six-nucleotide match to both a V gene segment and a J gene segment. Rearrangements were classified as productive when the CDR3 lacked stop codons and remained in frame with V and J, and all other rearrangements were classified as non-productive. CDR3 was defined by IMGT convention, running from the second conserved V-encoded cysteine to the conserved J-encoded phenylalanine. In an earlier analysis of 550 to 650 of the donors, sequences lacking an unambiguous match to a single V gene segment were excluded. In an earlier analysis of around 600 of the donors, V segments were called functional above 56.7% productive rearrangements and were called segregating when the between-donor standard deviation exceeded 5%. A statistical classification framework was developed to diagnose cytomegalovirus status using the catalog of TCR beta chain sequences. In a later analysis, V and J genes were assigned by comparing TCR nucleotide sequences against IMGT/GENE-DB human TR gene sequences. The TCRdist pipeline was used in a later analysis to assign CDR3 sequences and most-parsimonious VDJ recombination scenarios. A later analysis defined each TCR beta chain by its CDR3 amino acid sequence plus V-gene family, and excluded reads lacking a unique V-gene family. A later analysis removed several hundred highly shared, low-generation-probability nucleotide sequences to deal with suspected cross-contamination and a sequencing artifact. A later analysis calculated a clonal expansion index for each public chain from normalized within-repertoire ranks of inferred template counts. In a later analysis, generation probabilities were computed using a VDJ recombination model fitted to out-of-frame rearrangements, and the results were checked against IGoR. A later analysis scored TCR-TCR, TCR-HLA and TCR-CMV co-occurrence with hypergeometric tests, applying a repertoire-size bias correction to TCR pairs. In a later analysis, false discovery rates were estimated by permuting HLA or CMV assignments 20 times. In a later analysis, co-occurring TCRs were grouped using DBSCAN, and TCRdist sequence similarity was added for clustering within HLA-allele-positive subsets. For co-occurrence clustering, repertoires with fewer than 30,000 or more than 120,000 public chains were excluded, along with roughly 5 repertoires with anomalous nucleotide sharing. TCRdb holds this immuneACCESS table with in-frame rearrangements only. Some clones are missing; in checked studies, unresolved V genes explain under half, and the rest has no known cause. D and trimming were read from the DNA, whereas the V and J calls and clone size are those reported in that table. The table for this sample lists about 160,000 clones; around three quarters of them were counted only once. The ten largest clones capture roughly 1.6% of the sample.

This sequence originates from a man aged 35-49 years in good health and CMV-seronegative. The chain links TRBV5-1 with TRBJ2-3; the D gene identity is not certain. Sequences were obtained from PBMCs. The DNA sequence reads TGCGCCAGCAGCTTTTTGGGCAGAGTGAATCACGGAGATACGCAGTATTTT. The translation is CASSFLGRVNHGDTQYF.